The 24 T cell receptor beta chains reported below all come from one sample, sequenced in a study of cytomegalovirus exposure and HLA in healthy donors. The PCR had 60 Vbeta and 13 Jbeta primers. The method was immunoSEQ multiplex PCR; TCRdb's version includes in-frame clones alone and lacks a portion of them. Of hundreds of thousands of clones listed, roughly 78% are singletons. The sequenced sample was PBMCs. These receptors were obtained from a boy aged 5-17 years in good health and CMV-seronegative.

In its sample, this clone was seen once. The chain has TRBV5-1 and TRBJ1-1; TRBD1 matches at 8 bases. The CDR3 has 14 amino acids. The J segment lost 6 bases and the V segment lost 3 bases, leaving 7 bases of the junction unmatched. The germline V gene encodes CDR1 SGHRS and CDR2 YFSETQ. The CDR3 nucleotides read TGCGCCAGCAGCTCATTACAGGGGGGAGCTGAAGCTTTCTTT. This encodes CASSSLQGGAEAFF.

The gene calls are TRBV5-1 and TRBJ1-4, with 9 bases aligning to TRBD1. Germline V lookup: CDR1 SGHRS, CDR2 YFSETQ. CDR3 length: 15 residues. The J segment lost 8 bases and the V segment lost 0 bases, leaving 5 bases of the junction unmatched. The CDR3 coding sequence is TGCGCCAGCAGCTTGGTCCCGGGACAGGGAGAAAAACTGTTTTTT. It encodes CASSLVPGQGEKLFF. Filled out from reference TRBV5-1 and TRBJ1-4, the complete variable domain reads KAGVTQTPRYLIKTRGQQVTLSCSPISGHRSVSWYQQTPGQGLQFLFEYFSETQRNKGNFPGRFSGRQFSNSRSEMNVSTLELGDSALYLCASSLVPGQGEKLFFGSGTQLSVL.

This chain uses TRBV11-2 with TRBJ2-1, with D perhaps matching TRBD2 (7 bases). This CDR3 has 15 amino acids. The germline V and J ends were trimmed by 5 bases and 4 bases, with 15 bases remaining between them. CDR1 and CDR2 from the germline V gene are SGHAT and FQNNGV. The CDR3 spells CASSLYAGAYNEQFF. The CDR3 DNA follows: TGTGCCAGCAGCCTCTACGCGGGGGCGTACAATGAGCAGTTCTTC.

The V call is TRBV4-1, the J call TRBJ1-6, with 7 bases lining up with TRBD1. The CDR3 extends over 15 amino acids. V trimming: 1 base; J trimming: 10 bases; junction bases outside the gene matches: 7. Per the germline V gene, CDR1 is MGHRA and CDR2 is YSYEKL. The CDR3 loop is CASSQATGWESPLHF. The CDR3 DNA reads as TGCGCCAGCAGCCAAGCGACAGGGTGGGAATCACCCCTCCACTTT.

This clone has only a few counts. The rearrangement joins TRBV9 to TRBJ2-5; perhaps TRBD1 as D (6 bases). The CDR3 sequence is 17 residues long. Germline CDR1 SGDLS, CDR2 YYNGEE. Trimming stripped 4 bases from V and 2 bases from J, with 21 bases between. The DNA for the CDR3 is TGTGCCAGCAGCCCAGGGGTGCTAGCAAATGAACAAGAGACCCAGTACTTC. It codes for CASSPGVLANEQETQYF.

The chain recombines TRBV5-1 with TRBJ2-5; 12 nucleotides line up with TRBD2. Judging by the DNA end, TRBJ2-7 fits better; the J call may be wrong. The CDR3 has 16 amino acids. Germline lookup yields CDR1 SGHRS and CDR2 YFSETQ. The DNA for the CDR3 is TGCGCCAGCAGCTTGGAAGGTTTGGGACTAGCGGGCGAGCAGTACTTC. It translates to CASSLEGLGLAGEQYF.

Written as DNA, the CDR3 is TGTGCCAGCAGCCTTCCTTTCCAGGGGGCGCGAACTGAAGCTTTCTTT. Translated: CASSLPFQGARTEAFF. The chain couples TRBV11-2 to TRBJ1-1, with 8 bases fitting TRBD1. This CDR3 is 16 amino acids long. Germline values: CDR1 SGHAT, CDR2 FQNNGV. V shed 5 bases, J shed 5 bases, and the junction held 13 bases outside the gene matches.

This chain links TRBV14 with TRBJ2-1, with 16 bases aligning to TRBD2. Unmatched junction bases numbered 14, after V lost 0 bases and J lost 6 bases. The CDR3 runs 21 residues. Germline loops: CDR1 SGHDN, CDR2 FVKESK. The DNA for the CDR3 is TGTGCCAGCAGCCAAGAGAGGCCCCCGGGACTAGCGGGAGGGCCCTCCAATGAGCAGTTCTTC. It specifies CASSQERPPGLAGGPSNEQFF.

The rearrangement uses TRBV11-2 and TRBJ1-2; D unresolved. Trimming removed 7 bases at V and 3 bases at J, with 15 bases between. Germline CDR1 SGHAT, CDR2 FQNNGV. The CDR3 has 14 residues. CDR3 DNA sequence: TGTGCCAGCACCCCAGCTACCAGGCACTATGGCTACACCTTC. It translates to CASTPATRHYGYTF.

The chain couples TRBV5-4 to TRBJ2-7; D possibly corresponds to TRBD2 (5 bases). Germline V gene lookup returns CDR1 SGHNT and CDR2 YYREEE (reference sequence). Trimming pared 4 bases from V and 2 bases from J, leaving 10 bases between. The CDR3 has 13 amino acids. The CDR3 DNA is TGTGCCAGCAGCCCGTGGGGAGCCTACGAGCAGTACTTC. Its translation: CASSPWGAYEQYF.

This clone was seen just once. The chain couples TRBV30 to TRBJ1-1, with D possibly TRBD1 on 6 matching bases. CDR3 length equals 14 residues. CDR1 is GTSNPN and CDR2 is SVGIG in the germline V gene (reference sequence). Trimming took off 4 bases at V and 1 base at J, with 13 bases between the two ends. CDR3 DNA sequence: TGTGCCTGGATTTCCAGGGGCTGGAACACTGAAGCTTTCTTT. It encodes CAWISRGWNTEAFF. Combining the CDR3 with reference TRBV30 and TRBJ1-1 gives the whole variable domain SQTIHQWPATLVQPVGSPLSLECTVEGTSNPNLYWYRQAAGRGLQLLFYSVGIGQISSEVPQNLSASRPQDRQFILSSKKLLLSDSGFYLCAWISRGWNTEAFFGQGTRLTVV.

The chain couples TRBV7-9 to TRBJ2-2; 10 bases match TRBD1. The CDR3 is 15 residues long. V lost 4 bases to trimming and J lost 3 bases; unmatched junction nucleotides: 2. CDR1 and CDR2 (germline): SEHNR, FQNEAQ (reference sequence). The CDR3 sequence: CASSYGTGDTGELFF. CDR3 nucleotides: TGTGCCAGCAGCTACGGGACAGGGGACACCGGGGAGCTGTTTTTT.

In DNA form, the CDR3 reads TGCAGCGTGCGTTCCGGACAGGTTGGGGGCTACACCTTC. Translation gives CSVRSGQVGGYTF. This chain connects TRBV29-1 to TRBJ1-2; 7 bases are shared with TRBD1. This CDR3 contains 13 residues. Per germline, CDR1 SQVTM and CDR2 ANQGSEA. J was trimmed by 8 bases and V by 6 bases; bases with no gene match: 12.

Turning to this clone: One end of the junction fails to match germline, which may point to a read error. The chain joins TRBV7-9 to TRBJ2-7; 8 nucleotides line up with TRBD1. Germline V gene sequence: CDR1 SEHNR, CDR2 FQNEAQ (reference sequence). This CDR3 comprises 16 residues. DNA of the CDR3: TGTGCTAGCAGCTTAATGGCAGGGGGCCGTATCTACGAGCAGTACTTC. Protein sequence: CASSLMAGGRIYEQYF.

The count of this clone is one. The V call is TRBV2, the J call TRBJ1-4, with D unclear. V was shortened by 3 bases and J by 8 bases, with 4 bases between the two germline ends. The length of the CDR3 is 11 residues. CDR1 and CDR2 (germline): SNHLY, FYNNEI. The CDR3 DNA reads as TGTGCCAGCAGTGAGGAGGAAAAACTGTTTTTT. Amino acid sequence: CASSEEEKLFF.

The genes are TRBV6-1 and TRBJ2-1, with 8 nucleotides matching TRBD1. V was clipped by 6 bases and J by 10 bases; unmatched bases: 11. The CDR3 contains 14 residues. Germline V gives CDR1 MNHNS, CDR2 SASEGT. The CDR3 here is CASSPRTGLWEQFF. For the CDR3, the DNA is TGTGCCAGCAGCCCTCGGACAGGGCTGTGGGAGCAGTTCTTC.

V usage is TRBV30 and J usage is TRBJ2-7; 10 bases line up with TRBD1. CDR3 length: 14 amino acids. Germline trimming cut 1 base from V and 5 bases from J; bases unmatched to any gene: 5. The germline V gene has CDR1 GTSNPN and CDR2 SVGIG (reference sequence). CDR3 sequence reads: CAWSGGQGMDEQYF. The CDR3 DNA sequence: TGTGCCTGGAGTGGGGGACAGGGGATGGACGAGCAGTACTTC.

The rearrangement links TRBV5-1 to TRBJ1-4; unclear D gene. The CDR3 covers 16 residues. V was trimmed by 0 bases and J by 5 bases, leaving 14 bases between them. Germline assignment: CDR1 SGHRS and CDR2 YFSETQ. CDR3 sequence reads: CASSLGLPGKNEKLFF. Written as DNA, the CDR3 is TGCGCCAGCAGCTTGGGTCTACCCGGGAAAAATGAAAAACTGTTTTTT. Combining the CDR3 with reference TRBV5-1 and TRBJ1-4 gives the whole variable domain KAGVTQTPRYLIKTRGQQVTLSCSPISGHRSVSWYQQTPGQGLQFLFEYFSETQRNKGNFPGRFSGRQFSNSRSEMNVSTLELGDSALYLCASSLGLPGKNEKLFFGSGTQLSVL.

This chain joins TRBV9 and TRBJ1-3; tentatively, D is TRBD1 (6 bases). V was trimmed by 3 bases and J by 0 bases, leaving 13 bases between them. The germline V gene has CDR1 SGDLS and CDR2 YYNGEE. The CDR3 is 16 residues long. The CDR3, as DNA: TGTGCCAGCAGCGAGCCGGACAGAGACTCTGGAAACACCATATATTTT. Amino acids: CASSEPDRDSGNTIYF.

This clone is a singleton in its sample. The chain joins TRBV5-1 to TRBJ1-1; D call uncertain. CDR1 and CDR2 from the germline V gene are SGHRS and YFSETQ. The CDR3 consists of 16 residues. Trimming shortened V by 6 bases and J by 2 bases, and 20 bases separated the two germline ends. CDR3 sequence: CASNDLGEGRNTEAFF. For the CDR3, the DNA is TGCGCCAGCAATGATCTAGGCGAAGGTCGAAACACTGAAGCTTTCTTT.

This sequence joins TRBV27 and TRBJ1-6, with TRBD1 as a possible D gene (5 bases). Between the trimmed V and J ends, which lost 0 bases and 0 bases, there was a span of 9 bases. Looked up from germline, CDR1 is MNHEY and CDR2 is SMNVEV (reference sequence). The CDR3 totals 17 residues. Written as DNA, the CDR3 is TGTGCCAGCAGTTTATCGTCCAGGGACTCCTATAATTCACCCCTCCACTTT. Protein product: CASSLSSRDSYNSPLHF.

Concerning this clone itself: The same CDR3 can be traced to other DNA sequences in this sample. CDR3 DNA: TGTGCCAGCAGCTCCTTAAGGACTAGCGGGGGGCACAATGAGCAGTTCTTC. Translating gives CASSSLRTSGGHNEQFF. V gene TRBV13 combines with J gene TRBJ2-1; 14 positions match TRBD2. CDR1 PRHDT and CDR2 FYEKMQ come from the germline V gene (reference sequence). The CDR3 is 17 amino acids. The trim removed 4 bases at V and 5 bases at J, leaving 7 bases unmatched.

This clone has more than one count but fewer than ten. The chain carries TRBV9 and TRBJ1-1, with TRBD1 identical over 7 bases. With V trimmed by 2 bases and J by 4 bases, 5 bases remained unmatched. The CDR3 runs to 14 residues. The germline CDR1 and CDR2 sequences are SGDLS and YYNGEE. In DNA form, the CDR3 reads TGTGCCAGCAGCGTCGGGGACAGTGCCACTGAAGCTTTCTTT. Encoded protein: CASSVGDSATEAFF.

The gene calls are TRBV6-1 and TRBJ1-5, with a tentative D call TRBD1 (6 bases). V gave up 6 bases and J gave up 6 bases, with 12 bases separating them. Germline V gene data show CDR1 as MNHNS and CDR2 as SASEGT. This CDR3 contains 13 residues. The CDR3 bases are TGTGCCAGCAGCAGGGGCTTCGGTCAGCCCCAGCATTTT. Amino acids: CASSRGFGQPQHF.